This T cell receptor beta chain was profiled in a study of monozygotic twins with inflammatory bowel disease. TCRdb re-called the 5' RACE reads and gives one entry per CDR3 protein, without DNA. The sample's table shows 330,000 or so distinct CDR3 sequences. The CDR3 has 13 amino acids. CDR1 and CDR2 (germline): DFQATT, SNEGSKA (reference sequence). The chain is built from TRBV20-1 and TRBJ1-5; TCRdb returns TRBD1, unconfirmable since there is no DNA. Sequencing used blood. The receptor comes from a human donor with ulcerative colitis or Crohn's disease, or a healthy co-twin of an affected twin (not recorded which). The CDR3: CSARGDDNQPQHF.